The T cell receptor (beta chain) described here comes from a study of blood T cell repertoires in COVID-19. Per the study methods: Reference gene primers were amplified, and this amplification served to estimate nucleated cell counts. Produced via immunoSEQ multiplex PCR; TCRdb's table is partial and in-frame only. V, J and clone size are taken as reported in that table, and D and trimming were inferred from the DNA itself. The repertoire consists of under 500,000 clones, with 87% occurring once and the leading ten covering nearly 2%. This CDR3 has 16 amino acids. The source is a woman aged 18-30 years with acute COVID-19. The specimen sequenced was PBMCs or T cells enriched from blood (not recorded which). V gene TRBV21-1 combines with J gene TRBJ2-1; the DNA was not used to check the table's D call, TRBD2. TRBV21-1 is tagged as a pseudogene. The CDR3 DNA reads TGTGCCAGCAGCTCCTTCCTAGAGGTCTGTACCAATGAGCAGTTCTTC. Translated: CASSSFLEVCTNEQFF.